A single T cell receptor (beta chain) is shown here with its context. Its antigen remains unknown. MiXCR was run by TCRdb on the RT-PCR reads, yielding one entry per CDR3 protein. Of hundreds of thousands of distinct CDR3 sequences listed, less than 20% are singletons. The record originates from a study of response to subunit inactivated influenza vaccine. Germline V gene data show CDR1 as MDHEN and CDR2 as SYDVKM. The V and J ends lost 4 bases and 4 bases respectively, with 13 bases between them. The CDR3 extends over 14 amino acids. Broader study findings: Researchers suggested that each seasonal influenza vaccination recruits few new T cells.

Sequenced here: PBMCs from blood, sampled approximately 12 days after vaccination. The chain combines TRBV28 with TRBJ2-5, with D perhaps TRBD1 (5 bases). The TCR sequence derives from a man aged 45 to 65 who received an inactivated influenza vaccine. CDR3 amino acids: CASSSGGAGETQYF. CDR3 in DNA: TGTGCCAGCAGTTCAGGTGGGGCCGGAGAGACCCAGTACTTC.